This T cell receptor (beta chain) was captured in a study of neurological immune-mediated disorders. Study details: Of around 35 multiple sclerosis patients, some 30 were relapsing-remitting and 3 secondary progressive.

The study's findings and limits: HTLV-1-associated myelopathy had the most TCR clonal expansion, whereas multiple sclerosis had the least (lower than in healthy controls).

5'RACE generated cDNA with 10-nucleotide random UMIs. TCRdb reanalysed the 5' RACE reads using MiXCR and keeps one entry per CDR3 protein. The profile shows approximately 100,000 distinct CDR3 sequences, around 3.4% of them singletons. This clonotype was recorded many times. The antigen remains unidentified. The V gene's germline CDR1 is MGHDK and CDR2 SYGVNS. V trimming: 4 bases; J trimming: 3 bases; junction bases outside the gene matches: 2. The CDR3 extends over 14 amino acids. The sample taken for sequencing was PBMCs. The chain has TRBV25-1 and TRBJ2-2, with TRBD1 identical over 7 bases. This sequence was found in a woman younger than 30 with multiple sclerosis. The CDR3 sequence is CASSGTGDTGELFF. DNA of the CDR3: TGTGCCAGCAGTGGTACAGGGGACACCGGGGAGCTGTTTTTT.